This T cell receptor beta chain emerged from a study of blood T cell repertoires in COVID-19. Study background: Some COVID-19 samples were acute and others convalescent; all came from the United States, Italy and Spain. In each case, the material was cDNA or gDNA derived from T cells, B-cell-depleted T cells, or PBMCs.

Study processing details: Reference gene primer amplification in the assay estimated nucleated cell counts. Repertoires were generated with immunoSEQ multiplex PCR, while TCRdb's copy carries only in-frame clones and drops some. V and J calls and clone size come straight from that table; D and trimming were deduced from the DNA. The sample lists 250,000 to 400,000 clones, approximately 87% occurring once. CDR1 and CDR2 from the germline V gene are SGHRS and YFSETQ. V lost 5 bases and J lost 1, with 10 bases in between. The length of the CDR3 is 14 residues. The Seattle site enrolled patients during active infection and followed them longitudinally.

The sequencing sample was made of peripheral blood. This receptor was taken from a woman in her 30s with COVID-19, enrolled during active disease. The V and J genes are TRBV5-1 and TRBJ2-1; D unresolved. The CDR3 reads CASRPTDSYNEQFF. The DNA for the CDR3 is TGCGCCAGCAGGCCCACAGATTCCTACAATGAGCAGTTCTTC.